This T cell receptor beta chain was found in a study of cytotoxic CD8 clonotypes in ibrutinib-treated CLL. Turning to the study itself: Partial responses numbered around 24 and complete responses 2; after a median about 72 months, 14 stayed remitted and 12 progressed. Broader study findings: Clonality was elevated at ibrutinib response and had returned toward baseline at progression. Public clonotypes (which were uncommon) either contracted or remained stable on treatment.

This clone turned up a few times. What it recognizes is unknown. Per the germline V gene, CDR1 is MDHEN and CDR2 is SYDVKM. The V end was cut by 1 base, the J end by 8 bases, with 6 bases between. The CDR3 is 13 amino acids. TCRdb's copy holds only in-frame clones and misses some; the assay was immunoSEQ multiplex PCR. Of about 85,000 clones in the sample, about 76% were seen once. The sample in question was PBMCs, obtained after 12 months of ibrutinib treatment. This rearrangement joins TRBV28 to TRBJ1-6; D gene uncertain. The sequence came from a human donor with chronic lymphocytic leukemia. The CDR3 here is CASSLSRYSPLHF. DNA for the CDR3: TGTGCCAGCAGTTTATCCAGGTATTCACCCCTCCACTTT.